The TCR beta chain described here comes from a study of long-term antiretroviral therapy in people with HIV. The run of the v3.0 immunoSEQ assay was at survey level. Sequenced by immunoSEQ multiplex PCR; TCRdb stores in-frame clones only, minus some. The table shows over 30,000 clones, with about 76% occurring only once. From germline, CDR1 is SGHTA and CDR2 FQGTGA. The length of the CDR3 is 15 residues. V was pared by 4 bases and J by 6 bases, with 15 bases between. The receptor comes from a man between 18 and 35 years old with HIV. The sequencing used unsorted PBMCs, collected 1.9 years after starting antiretroviral therapy. This chain links TRBV7-3 with TRBJ2-2; D is uncertain. Here the CDR3 reads CASSSFSATAGELFF. CDR3 nucleotides: TGTGCCAGCAGCTCGTTTTCGGCTACAGCCGGGGAGCTGTTTTTT.